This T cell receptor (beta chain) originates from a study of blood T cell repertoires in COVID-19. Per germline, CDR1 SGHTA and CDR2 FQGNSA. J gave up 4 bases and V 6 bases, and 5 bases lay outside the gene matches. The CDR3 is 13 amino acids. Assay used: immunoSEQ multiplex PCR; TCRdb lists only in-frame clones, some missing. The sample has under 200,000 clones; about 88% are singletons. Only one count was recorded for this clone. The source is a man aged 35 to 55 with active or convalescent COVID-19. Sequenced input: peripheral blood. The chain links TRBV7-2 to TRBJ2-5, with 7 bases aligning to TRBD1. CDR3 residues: CASRPAGGETQYF. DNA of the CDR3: TGTGCCAGCAGACCGGCAGGGGGAGAGACCCAGTACTTC. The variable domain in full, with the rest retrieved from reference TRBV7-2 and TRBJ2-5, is GAGVSQSPSNKVTEKGKDVELRCDPISGHTALYWYRQSLGQGLEFLIYFQGNSAPDKSGLPSDRFSAERTGGSVSTLTIQRTQQEDSAVYLCASRPAGGETQYFGPGTRLLVL.